This T cell receptor beta chain was profiled in a study of blood T cell repertoires in COVID-19. Study-wide background: The origin of the acute and convalescent COVID-19 samples was the United States, Italy and Spain.

This CDR3 comprises 15 residues. The V end was cut by 1 base, the J end by 0 bases, with 8 bases between. Per the germline V gene, CDR1 is SGHTA and CDR2 is FQGNSA. TCRdb keeps only in-frame clones here, not all; method: immunoSEQ multiplex PCR. The data show some 46,000 clones, 80% to 85% seen once. This sequence was found in a man between 60 and 75 years old with active COVID-19. The V and J genes are TRBV7-2 and TRBJ2-3; D gene ambiguous. What was sequenced was peripheral blood. DNA for the CDR3: TGTGCCAGCAGCTTAGTAGTTGCCAGCACAGATACGCAGTATTTT. It codes for CASSLVVASTDTQYF. Looking up the rest from reference TRBV7-2 and TRBJ2-3 gives the full variable domain: GAGVSQSPSNKVTEKGKDVELRCDPISGHTALYWYRQSLGQGLEFLIYFQGNSAPDKSGLPSDRFSAERTGGSVSTLTIQRTQQEDSAVYLCASSLVVASTDTQYFGPGTRLTVL.